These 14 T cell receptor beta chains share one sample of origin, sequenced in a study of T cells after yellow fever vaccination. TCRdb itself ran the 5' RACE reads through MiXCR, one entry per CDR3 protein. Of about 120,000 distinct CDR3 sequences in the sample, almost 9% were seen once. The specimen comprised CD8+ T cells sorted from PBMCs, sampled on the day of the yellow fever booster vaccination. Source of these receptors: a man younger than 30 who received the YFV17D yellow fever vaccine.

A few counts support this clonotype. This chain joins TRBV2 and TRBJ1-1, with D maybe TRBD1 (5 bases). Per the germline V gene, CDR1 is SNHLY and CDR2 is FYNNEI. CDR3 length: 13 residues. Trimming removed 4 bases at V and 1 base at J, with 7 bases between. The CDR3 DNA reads TGTGCCAGCAGTGCCGGACAGAACACTGAAGCTTTCTTT. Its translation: CASSAGQNTEAFF.

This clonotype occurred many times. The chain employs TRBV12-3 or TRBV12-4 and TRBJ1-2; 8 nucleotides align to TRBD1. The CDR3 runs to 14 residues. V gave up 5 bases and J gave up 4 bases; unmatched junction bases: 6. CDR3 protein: CASSPRGPGYGYTF. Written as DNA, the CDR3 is TGTGCCAGCAGTCCCAGGGGGCCCGGCTATGGCTACACCTTC.

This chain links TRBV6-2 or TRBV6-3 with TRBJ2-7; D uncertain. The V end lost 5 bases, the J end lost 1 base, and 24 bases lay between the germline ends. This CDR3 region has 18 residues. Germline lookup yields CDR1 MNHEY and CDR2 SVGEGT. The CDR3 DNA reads TGTGCCAGCAGTAACCCGGGCAGGTGGCTCCATTATTCCTACGAGCAGTACGTC. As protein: CASSNPGRWLHYSYEQYV.

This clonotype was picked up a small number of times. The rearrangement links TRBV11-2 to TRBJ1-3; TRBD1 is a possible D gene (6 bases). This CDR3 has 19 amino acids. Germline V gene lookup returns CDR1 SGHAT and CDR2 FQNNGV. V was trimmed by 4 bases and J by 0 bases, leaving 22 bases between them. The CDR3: CASSSHQGPRTASGNTIYF. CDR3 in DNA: TGTGCCAGCAGCTCGCACCAGGGGCCCCGGACAGCCTCTGGAAACACCATATATTTT. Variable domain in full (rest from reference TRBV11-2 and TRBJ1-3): EAGVAQSPRYKIIEKRQSVAFWCNPISGHATLYWYQQILGQGPKLLIQFQNNGVVDDSQLPKDRFSAERLKGVDSTLKIQPAKLEDSAVYLCASSSHQGPRTASGNTIYFGEGSWLTVV.

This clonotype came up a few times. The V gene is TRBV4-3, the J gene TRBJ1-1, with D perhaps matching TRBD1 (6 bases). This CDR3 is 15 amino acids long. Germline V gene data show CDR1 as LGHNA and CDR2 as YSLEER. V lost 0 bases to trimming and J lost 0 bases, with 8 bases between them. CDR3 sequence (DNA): TGCGCCAGCAGCCAAGAAACAGGGATGAACACTGAAGCTTTCTTT. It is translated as CASSQETGMNTEAFF.

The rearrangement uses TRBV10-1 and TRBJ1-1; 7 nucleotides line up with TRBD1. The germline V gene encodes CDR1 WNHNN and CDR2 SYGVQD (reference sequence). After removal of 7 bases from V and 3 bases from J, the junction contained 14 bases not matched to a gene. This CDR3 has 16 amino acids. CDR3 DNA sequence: TGCGCCAGCAATCCAAGGCGGGACAGTGGATACACTGAAGCTTTCTTT. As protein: CASNPRRDSGYTEAFF.

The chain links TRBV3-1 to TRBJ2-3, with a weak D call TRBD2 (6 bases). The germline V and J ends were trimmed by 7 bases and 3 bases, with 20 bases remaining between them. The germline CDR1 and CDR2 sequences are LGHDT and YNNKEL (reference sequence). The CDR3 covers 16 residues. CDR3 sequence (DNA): TGTGCCAGCATCCAGACCGGGGGAGGTGGAACAGATACGCAGTATTTT. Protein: CASIQTGGGGTDTQYF.

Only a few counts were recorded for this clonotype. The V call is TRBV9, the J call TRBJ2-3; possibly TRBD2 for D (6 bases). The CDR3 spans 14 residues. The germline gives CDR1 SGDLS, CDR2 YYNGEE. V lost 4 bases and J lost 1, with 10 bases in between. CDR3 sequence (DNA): TGTGCCAGCAGCATGGGACTTGGCACAGATACGCAGTATTTT. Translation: CASSMGLGTDTQYF.

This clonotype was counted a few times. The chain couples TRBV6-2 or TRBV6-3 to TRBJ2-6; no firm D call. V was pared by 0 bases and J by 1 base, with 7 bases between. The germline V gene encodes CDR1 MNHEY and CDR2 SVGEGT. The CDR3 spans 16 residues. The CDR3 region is CASSYSSLSGANVLTF. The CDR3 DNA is TGTGCCAGCAGTTACTCGAGCCTTTCTGGGGCCAACGTCCTGACTTTC.

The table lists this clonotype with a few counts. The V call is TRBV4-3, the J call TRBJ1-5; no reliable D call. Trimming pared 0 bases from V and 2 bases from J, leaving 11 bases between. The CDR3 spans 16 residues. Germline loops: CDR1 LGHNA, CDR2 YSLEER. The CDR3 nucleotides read TGCGCCAGCAGCCAAGATCGGTGGCCGGGCAATCAGCCCCAGCATTTT. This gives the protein CASSQDRWPGNQPQHF.

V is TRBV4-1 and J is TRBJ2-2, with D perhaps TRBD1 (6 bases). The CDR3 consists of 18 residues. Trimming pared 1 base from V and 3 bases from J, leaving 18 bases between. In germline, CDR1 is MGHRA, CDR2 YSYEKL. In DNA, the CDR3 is TGCGCCAGCAGCCAAGGACGGCCGGGACACATCGACACCGGGGAGCTGTTTTTT. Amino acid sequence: CASSQGRPGHIDTGELFF.

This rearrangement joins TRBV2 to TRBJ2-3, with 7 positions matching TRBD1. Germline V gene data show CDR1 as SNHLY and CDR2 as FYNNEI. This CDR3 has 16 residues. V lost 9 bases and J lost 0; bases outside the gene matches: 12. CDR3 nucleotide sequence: TGTGCCAGTAAAGGGACAGACCTCTCTAGCACAGATACGCAGTATTTT. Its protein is CASKGTDLSSTDTQYF.

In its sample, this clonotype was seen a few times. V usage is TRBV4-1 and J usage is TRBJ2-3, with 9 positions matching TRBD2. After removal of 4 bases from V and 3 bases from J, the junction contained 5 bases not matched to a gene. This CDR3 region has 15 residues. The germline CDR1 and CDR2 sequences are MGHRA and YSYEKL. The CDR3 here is CASSPRGGGTDTQYF. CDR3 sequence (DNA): TGCGCCAGCAGCCCGCGGGGGGGAGGGACAGATACGCAGTATTTT.

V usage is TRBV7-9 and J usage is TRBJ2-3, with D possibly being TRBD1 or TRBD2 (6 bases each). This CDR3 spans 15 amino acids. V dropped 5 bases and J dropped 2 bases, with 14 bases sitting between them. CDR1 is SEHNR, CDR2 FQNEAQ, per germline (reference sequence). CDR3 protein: CASSPYGGHTDTQYF. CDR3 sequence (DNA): TGTGCCAGCAGCCCGTACGGGGGACACACAGATACGCAGTATTTT.